This passage covers 27 T cell receptor beta chains from one sample sequenced in a study of cytomegalovirus exposure and HLA in healthy donors (dated by TCRdb to about 2017). Library construction relied on the immunoSEQ multiplex PCR assay. For the multiplex PCR, a mixture combining 60 forward primers for TCR Vbeta segments and 13 reverse primers for TCR Jbeta segments was used. TCRdb limited this immuneACCESS table to in-frame rearrangements with V and J called. A share of clones is missing; checked studies link under half to unresolved V genes, and the rest is unexplained. The sample table contains 72,000 or so clones; only one count was recorded for less than 70% of them. 3% of the sample is held by the ten biggest clonotypes. The sample consisted of PBMCs. The origin of the receptors is a woman between 50 and 59 years old in good health and CMV-seronegative.

V gene TRBV5-6 combines with J gene TRBJ1-2; 8 bases map to TRBD1. Germline V gives CDR1 SGHDT, CDR2 YYEEEE. Losses at the gene ends were 4 bases for V and 8 bases for J; bases not matched to a gene: 7. The CDR3 totals 13 residues. CDR3 coding DNA: TGTGCCAGCAGCGTACAGGGGGAGGGGGGCTACACCTTC. It yields the protein CASSVQGEGGYTF. Full variable domain (remainder filled in from reference TRBV5-6 and TRBJ1-2): DAGVTQSPTHLIKTRGQQVTLRCSPKSGHDTVSWYQQALGQGPQFIFQYYEEEERQRGNFPDRFSGHQFPNYSSELNVNALLLGDSALYLCASSVQGEGGYTFGSGTRLTVV.

V is TRBV7-2 and J is TRBJ2-7; D call uncertain. The CDR3 totals 11 residues. The V end lost 5 bases, the J end lost 3 bases, and 5 bases lay between the germline ends. The V gene's germline CDR1 is SGHTA and CDR2 FQGNSA. The CDR3 protein is CASSLNYEQYF. The CDR3 nucleotides are TGTGCCAGCAGCCTTAACTACGAGCAGTACTTC.

V is TRBV7-9 and J is TRBJ2-7; 8 bases align to TRBD1. The junction had 10 bases not matched to a gene; V was cut back by 5 bases and J by 7 bases. This CDR3 spans 14 amino acids. Germline V gene sequence: CDR1 SEHNR, CDR2 FQNEAQ (reference sequence). The CDR3 DNA sequence: TGTGCCAGCAGCCTCCAGGGGGCCGCGGGGGAGCAGTACTTC. Encoded protein: CASSLQGAAGEQYF.

This rearrangement joins TRBV5-4 to TRBJ2-1; 12 nucleotides agree with TRBD1. CDR1 and CDR2 (germline): SGHNT, YYREEE (reference sequence). The ends lost 0 bases at V and 9 bases at J; junction bases unmatched: 10. This CDR3 spans 17 amino acids. DNA of the CDR3: TGTGCCAGCAGCTTGGCCCCGGGACAGGGGGCGCGGGCTGAGCAGTTCTTC. It encodes CASSLAPGQGARAEQFF. The whole variable domain, remainder taken from reference TRBV5-4 and TRBJ2-1, is ETGVTQSPTHLIKTRGQQVTLRCSSQSGHNTVSWYQQALGQGPQFIFQYYREEENGRGNFPPRFSGLQFPNYSSELNVNALELDDSALYLCASSLAPGQGARAEQFFGPGTRLTVL.

This sequence joins TRBV5-1 and TRBJ1-5; the D gene is possibly TRBD1 (6 bases). V was clipped by 0 bases and J by 2 bases, with 9 bases between them. The CDR3 runs 15 residues. From germline, CDR1 is SGHRS and CDR2 YFSETQ. CDR3 in amino acids: CASSLEAGGNQPQHF. CDR3 coding DNA: TGCGCCAGCAGCTTGGAGGCAGGGGGCAATCAGCCCCAGCATTTT.

The chain uses TRBV7-2 and TRBJ1-4; D unclear. Trimming took 5 bases from V and 1 from J, leaving 14 bases between them. CDR1 SGHTA and CDR2 FQGNSA come from the germline V gene. The CDR3 totals 16 residues. The CDR3 is CASSDRAGRTNEKLFF. CDR3 sequence (DNA): TGTGCCAGCAGCGACCGTGCGGGCCGAACTAATGAAAAACTGTTTTTT. The full variable domain, its missing parts supplied by reference TRBV7-2 and TRBJ1-4, is GAGVSQSPSNKVTEKGKDVELRCDPISGHTALYWYRQSLGQGLEFLIYFQGNSAPDKSGLPSDRFSAERTGGSVSTLTIQRTQQEDSAVYLCASSDRAGRTNEKLFFGSGTQLSVL.

This chain links TRBV10-1 with TRBJ2-3; a possible D gene is TRBD2 (5 bases). CDR3 length: 15 residues. The germline gives CDR1 WNHNN, CDR2 SYGVQD (reference sequence). Between the trimmed V and J ends, which lost 2 bases and 2 bases, there was a span of 11 bases. CDR3: CASSEGSESTDTQYF. The CDR3 region has the DNA TGCGCCAGCAGTGAGGGGAGCGAATCCACAGATACGCAGTATTTT.

This clone has only one observation. The chain recombines TRBV27 with TRBJ2-1, with TRBD2 matching over 10 bases. J gave up 7 bases and V 8 bases, and 8 bases lay outside the gene matches. Germline CDR1 is MNHEY and CDR2 is SMNVEV (reference sequence). CDR3 length: 14 residues. CDR3 residues: CASSLAGLRNEQFF. The CDR3 DNA follows: TGTGCCAGCTCACTAGCGGGATTACGGAATGAGCAGTTCTTC.

Written as DNA, the CDR3 is TGCAGCGGGGGACAGGGCGGCGGAGAAAAACTGTTTTTT. Translating it yields CSGGQGGGEKLFF. This chain links TRBV29-1 with TRBJ1-4, with 9 positions matching TRBD1. Trimming took 7 bases from V and 8 from J; bases not matched to a gene: 8. Germline loops: CDR1 SQVTM, CDR2 ANQGSEA. The CDR3 has 13 amino acids.

V is TRBV5-1 and J is TRBJ2-2; TRBD2 might be the D (6 bases). This CDR3 contains 13 residues. The V end was cut by 4 bases, the J end by 5 bases, with 9 bases between. Germline values: CDR1 SGHRS, CDR2 YFSETQ. This CDR3 is CASSTEGTGELFF. The CDR3 DNA follows: TGCGCCAGCAGCACGGAGGGGACCGGGGAGCTGTTTTTT.

This clone was detected only a few times. V usage is TRBV6-1 and J usage is TRBJ1-1; 8 positions agree with TRBD1. Germline CDR1 reads MNHNS; CDR2 reads SASEGT. The CDR3 sequence is 13 residues long. Trimming cost V 6 bases and J 4 bases; bases outside gene matches: 4. The CDR3 DNA follows: TGTGCCAGCAGGATTACAGGGGGCACTGAAGCTTTCTTT. Its translation is CASRITGGTEAFF.

This chain uses TRBV28 with TRBJ1-1, with 9 nucleotides matching TRBD1. Germline lookup yields CDR1 MDHEN and CDR2 SYDVKM. CDR3 length: 15 residues. J gave up 3 bases and V 4 bases, and 6 bases lay outside the gene matches. Written as DNA, the CDR3 is TGTGCCAGCAGTTACAGGGGGCGCGGGGACACTGAAGCTTTCTTT. Translation gives CASSYRGRGDTEAFF.

The chain has TRBV9 and TRBJ2-5; TRBD1 matches 7 bases. The germline V gene encodes CDR1 SGDLS and CDR2 YYNGEE. This CDR3 contains 16 residues. Germline trimming cut 0 bases from V and 4 bases from J; bases unmatched to any gene: 9. DNA for the CDR3: TGTGCCAGCAGCGTAGGCGGCGGCAGGGGGAGAGAGACCCAGTACTTC. It encodes CASSVGGGRGRETQYF.

Points on this clone: The junction departs from germline at one end; a sequencing error may be responsible. The genes are TRBV7-9 and TRBJ1-1, with 7 bases fitting TRBD1. The CDR3 consists of 14 residues. Germline CDR1 is SEHNR and CDR2 is FQNEAQ (reference sequence). The CDR3 region has the DNA TGTTCCAGCAGCTTAGTTCGGGACAGAACTGAAGCTTTCTTT. Translated, it gives CSSSLVRDRTEAFF.

The genes are TRBV7-9 and TRBJ1-1; 9 bases fit TRBD1. Trimming at V came to 5 bases and at J to 11 bases, leaving 12 bases not matched to a gene. Germline assignment: CDR1 SEHNR and CDR2 FQNEAQ (reference sequence). The CDR3 covers 14 residues. In DNA form, the CDR3 reads TGTGCCAGCAGCCAAAGGCTCACAGGGGGCACGGCTTTCTTT. Its translation: CASSQRLTGGTAFF.

The chain carries TRBV9 and TRBJ2-3; D possibly corresponds to TRBD2 (7 bases). Trimming took off 3 bases at V and 0 bases at J, with 17 bases between the two ends. Per germline, CDR1 SGDLS and CDR2 YYNGEE. The CDR3 runs to 17 residues. The chain's CDR3 is CASSAKGGGISTDTQYF. Written as DNA, the CDR3 is TGTGCCAGCAGCGCAAAAGGGGGGGGGATAAGCACAGATACGCAGTATTTT.

The genes are TRBV6-5 and TRBJ1-2; TRBD1 aligns across 8 bases. The V gene end was trimmed by 6 bases and the J gene end by 3 bases; junction bases not matched to a gene: 3. The germline CDR1 and CDR2 sequences are MNHEY and SVGAGI. This CDR3 comprises 13 residues. The CDR3 sequence is CASRDRVDYGYTF. Here the CDR3 DNA reads TGTGCCAGCAGGGACAGGGTGGACTATGGCTACACCTTC.

This sequence joins TRBV15 and TRBJ1-5; tentative D call: TRBD1 (6 bases). The CDR3 totals 16 residues. Per the germline V gene, CDR1 is LNHNV and CDR2 is YYDKDF (reference sequence). V lost 6 bases to trimming and J lost 2 bases, with 17 bases between them. DNA for the CDR3: TGTGCCACCAGTCTCATCACAGGGCGTGGCAATCAGCCCCAGCATTTT. It is translated as CATSLITGRGNQPQHF.

Only a few counts were recorded for this clone. V and J are TRBV4-1 and TRBJ2-7; 7 bases are a match to TRBD1. Germline values: CDR1 MGHRA, CDR2 YSYEKL. This CDR3 comprises 14 residues. With 3 bases clipped from V and 1 base from J, the junction kept 3 bases outside the gene matches. The CDR3 DNA sequence: TGCGCCAGCAGCCAGGGGGACAGATCCTACGAGCAGTACTTC. It specifies CASSQGDRSYEQYF.

This clone appeared many times. The chain is built from TRBV27 and TRBJ2-5; TRBD2 matches at 8 bases. CDR3 length: 16 amino acids. Trimming took 0 bases from V and 7 from J; bases not matched to a gene: 10. Germline assignment: CDR1 MNHEY and CDR2 SMNVEV (reference sequence). The CDR3 DNA follows: TGTGCCAGCAGTTTATCTCGGCAAGCGGGAGTGAGGACCCAGTACTTC. It yields the protein CASSLSRQAGVRTQYF.

The rearrangement uses TRBV7-2 and TRBJ2-4, with TRBD1 identical over 8 bases. Germline CDR1 is SGHTA and CDR2 is FQGNSA. CDR3 size: 15 residues. The trim removed 4 bases at V and 9 bases at J, leaving 11 bases unmatched. CDR3 in DNA: TGTGCCAGCAGCTATACCCTCGGACAGGGTACCATTCAGTACTTC. Amino acids: CASSYTLGQGTIQYF.

The chain recombines TRBV6-1 with TRBJ2-7; TRBD2 might be the D (6 bases). Germline V gene sequence: CDR1 MNHNS, CDR2 SASEGT. The CDR3 contains 14 residues. V shed 4 bases and J shed 0 bases, with 10 bases lying between them. DNA for the CDR3: TGTGCCAGCAGTGTTCTAGCGTTCTCCTACGAGCAGTACTTC. It is translated as CASSVLAFSYEQYF.

This clone was picked up a small number of times. The chain has TRBV7-8 and TRBJ2-1, with TRBD2 matching 14 bases. The CDR3 spans 18 residues. CDR1 and CDR2 from the germline V gene are SGHVS and FQNEAQ. Trimming at V came to 4 bases and at J to 8 bases, leaving 13 bases not matched to a gene. The CDR3 is CASSSFPRLAGGPYEQFF. DNA of the CDR3: TGTGCCAGCAGCTCTTTTCCCCGACTAGCGGGAGGGCCGTATGAGCAGTTCTTC.

This CDR3 is CATEDRNRVAFF. CDR3 coding DNA: TGTGCCACCGAGGACCGTAACAGGGTAGCTTTCTTT. The chain employs TRBV5-6 and TRBJ1-1; a possible D gene is TRBD1 (6 bases). CDR1 and CDR2 (germline): SGHDT, YYEEEE. V was shortened by 9 bases and J by 10 bases, with 19 bases between the two germline ends. CDR3 length equals 12 residues.

This clone was seen a few times. The chain uses TRBV6-1 and TRBJ2-5, with D possibly matching TRBD1 (6 bases). V was shortened by 3 bases and J by 4 bases, with 12 bases between the two germline ends. The CDR3 contains 14 residues. Germline CDR1 and CDR2: MNHNS and SASEGT. In nucleotides, the CDR3 is TGTGCCAGCAGTGAGGTAGGGACAAGAGAGACCCAGTACTTC. Encoded protein: CASSEVGTRETQYF.

The DNA for the CDR3 is TGTGCCAGTAGTACCCCCCGGCAGGGTAACTATGGCTACACCTTC. It codes for CASSTPRQGNYGYTF. The chain employs TRBV19 and TRBJ1-2; D possibly corresponds to TRBD1 (5 bases). The CDR3 has 15 residues. Per the germline V gene, CDR1 is LNHDA and CDR2 is SQIVND (reference sequence). The V end lost 4 bases, the J end lost 1 base, and 13 bases lay between the germline ends. The full variable domain, its missing parts supplied by reference TRBV19 and TRBJ1-2, is DGGITQSPKYLFRKEGQNVTLSCEQNLNHDAMYWYRQDPGQGLRLIYYSQIVNDFQKGDIAEGYSVSREKKESFPLTVTSAQKNPTAFYLCASSTPRQGNYGYTFGSGTRLTVV.

This chain uses TRBV4-2 with TRBJ1-2; possible D gene TRBD1, 6 bases. The V end lost 1 base, the J end lost 2 bases, and 8 bases lay between the germline ends. The CDR3 contains 14 residues. Germline CDR1 LGHNA, CDR2 YNFKEQ. The DNA of the CDR3 is TGTGCCAGCAGCCAAGGCGGACAGAACTATGGCTACACCTTC. It encodes CASSQGGQNYGYTF.